One and the same sample provided the 29 T cell receptor beta chains below, sequenced in a study of Graves' ophthalmopathy and Graves' hyperthyroidism (dated by TCRdb to 2016 to 2019). TCRdb records Illumina HiSeq 2000 as the sequencer. TCR beta CDR3 regions were amplified from RNA transcripts for repertoire sequencing. HTBI primers and the Qiagen OneStep RT-PCR kit were used in a first-round RT-PCR, which was followed by a second-round multiplex PCR, size selection and purification. TCRdb itself trimmed the public reads at Q25 with fastp, ran MiXCR and retained productive beta chains. Here each entry gathers all rows of one CDR3 protein and keeps the most common genes and DNA. The sample contains roughly 500,000 distinct CDR3 sequences, about an eighth of them found a single time. 9.8% of the sample is held by the ten biggest clonotypes. What was sequenced was blood. The receptor source for this set is a woman in her 30s with Graves' ophthalmopathy. Donor details come from another sample of the same person, matched by shared clones.

There are many counts of this clonotype. The chain uses TRBV29-1 and TRBJ1-3; no definite D call. The CDR3 is 15 residues long. Looked up from germline, CDR1 is SQVTM and CDR2 is ANQGSEA. Trimming stripped 4 bases from V and 0 bases from J, with 13 bases between. CDR3 coding DNA: TGCAGCGTTGGGGCAGGAGGATACTCTGGAAACACCATATATTTT. It encodes CSVGAGGYSGNTIYF.

In this sample, this clonotype turned up many times. A read error may account for a junction end that differs from germline. The chain carries TRBV12-3 or TRBV12-4 and TRBJ1-2; 7 bases match TRBD1. The CDR3 is 18 amino acids. The chain's CDR3 is CASFLGEGGILRNYGYAF. As DNA, the CDR3 is TGTGCCAGCTTCCTCGGGGAAGGGGGCATACTGCGAAACTATGGCTACGCCTTC.

The sample holds many counts of this clonotype. The rearrangement links TRBV9 to TRBJ2-2, with 10 bases fitting TRBD1. The CDR3 spans 16 residues. Germline CDR1 reads SGDLS; CDR2 reads YYNGEE. Trimming at V came to 6 bases and at J to 0 bases, leaving 5 bases not matched to a gene. CDR3 amino acids: CASTLGQGANTGELFF. The CDR3 DNA is TGTGCCAGCACCCTCGGACAGGGGGCGAACACCGGGGAGCTGTTTTTT.

V is TRBV28 and J is TRBJ1-5, with D unresolved. This CDR3 is built from 13 residues. With 3 bases removed from V and 7 bases from J, the gap between germline ends came to 10 bases. Germline V gives CDR1 MDHEN, CDR2 SYDVKM. CDR3 protein: CASSLVLSQPQHF. The CDR3 DNA reads as TGTGCCAGCAGTTTGGTACTCAGCCAGCCCCAGCATTTT.

This clonotype was found many times. This chain uses TRBV20-1 with TRBJ2-7, with TRBD2 identical over 9 bases. Trimming at V came to 0 bases and at J to 0 bases, leaving 6 bases not matched to a gene. The germline CDR1 and CDR2 sequences are DFQATT and SNEGSKA (reference sequence). CDR3 length equals 16 residues. CDR3 amino acids: CSARDQTSGDSYEQYF. CDR3 bases: TGCAGTGCTAGAGATCAGACTAGCGGAGACTCCTACGAGCAGTACTTC.

This clonotype was recorded many times. This chain uses TRBV19 with TRBJ1-2; D ambiguous. Trimming left V 7 bases short and J 8 bases short, with 17 bases between. The CDR3 spans 13 residues. The V gene's germline CDR1 is LNHDA and CDR2 SQIVND (reference sequence). The DNA for the CDR3 is TGTGCCAGTACCACCTCGAGAGGCGGGGGCTACACCTTC. This codes for CASTTSRGGGYTF.

At least ten counts were recorded for this clonotype. The chain has TRBV15 and TRBJ1-5, with a weak D call TRBD1 (5 bases). Germline lookup yields CDR1 LNHNV and CDR2 YYDKDF (reference sequence). The CDR3 spans 15 residues. The germline V and J ends were trimmed by 0 bases and 6 bases, with 12 bases remaining between them. CDR3 DNA: TGTGCCACCAGCAGAGATAAAGGGACCGGTCAGCCCCAGCATTTT. Translated: CATSRDKGTGQPQHF. Full variable domain (outside the CDR3, taken from reference TRBV15 and TRBJ1-5): DAMVIQNPRYQVTQFGKPVTLSCSQTLNHNVMYWYQQKSSQAPKLLFHYYDKDFNNEADTPDNFQSRRPNTSFCFLDIRSPGLGDTAMYLCATSRDKGTGQPQHFGDGTRLSIL.

The rearrangement links TRBV13 to TRBJ2-4; 13 nucleotides line up with TRBD2. V gave up 3 bases and J gave up 0 bases; unmatched junction bases: 8. The germline V gene has CDR1 PRHDT and CDR2 FYEKMQ (reference sequence). This CDR3 has 19 amino acids. Here the CDR3 reads CASSFGGTSGVIAKNIQYF. In DNA, the CDR3 is TGTGCCAGCAGCTTTGGCGGGACTAGCGGGGTGATAGCCAAAAACATTCAGTACTTC.

J is TRBJ1-1 and V is TRBV4-1, with D tentatively TRBD1 (6 bases). Trimming left V 2 bases short and J 1 base short, with 11 bases between. CDR1 and CDR2 from the germline V gene are MGHRA and YSYEKL. This CDR3 region has 15 residues. CDR3 amino acids: CASSQPFRGNTEAFF. DNA for the CDR3: TGCGCCAGCAGCCAACCCTTCAGGGGGAACACTGAAGCTTTCTTT.

This clonotype was recorded many times. The chain links TRBV10-3 to TRBJ2-7; either TRBD1 or TRBD2 may fit D (5 bases each). This CDR3 is built from 13 residues. CDR1 and CDR2 from the germline V gene are ENHRY and SYGVKD. V lost 11 bases and J lost 6, with 20 bases in between. The CDR3 bases are TGTGCCGCCCGTCCGGTGAGGGGCCCCGAGCAGTACTTC. Translating gives CAARPVRGPEQYF.

In this sample, this clonotype turned up many times. The rearrangement uses TRBV18 and TRBJ2-5; possibly TRBD2 for D (6 bases). The V end lost 3 bases, the J end lost 6 bases, and 11 bases lay between the germline ends. The CDR3 spans 13 residues. Germline CDR1 and CDR2: KGHSH and LQKENI. CDR3 sequence: CASSPVEGKTQYF. The CDR3 nucleotides read TGTGCCAGCTCACCGGTGGAGGGCAAGACCCAGTACTTC.

This clonotype was counted at least ten times. This rearrangement joins TRBV24-1 to TRBJ2-2, with D perhaps assigned TRBD1 or TRBD2 (5 bases each). The CDR3 spans 14 residues. V lost 9 bases, J lost 1 base, and 11 bases lay in between. From germline, CDR1 is KGHDR and CDR2 SFDVKD. The CDR3 here is CATSGRQNTGELFF. The CDR3 DNA reads TGTGCCACCTCGGGGCGGCAGAACACCGGGGAGCTGTTTTTT.

This clonotype occurred a few times. The chain carries TRBV20-1 and TRBJ2-7; possibly TRBD2 for D (5 bases). Trimming cost V 6 bases and J 4 bases, with 16 bases left between them. Germline lookup yields CDR1 DFQATT and CDR2 SNEGSKA (reference sequence). The CDR3 is 13 residues long. The CDR3: CSAASRSRYEQYF. CDR3 DNA sequence: TGCAGTGCAGCTAGCAGGAGCAGATACGAGCAGTACTTC.

Only one count was recorded for this clonotype. J is TRBJ1-1 and V is TRBV9; D may be TRBD1 (5 bases). V gave up 4 bases and J gave up 0 bases, with 10 bases separating them. This CDR3 spans 14 amino acids. From germline, CDR1 is SGDLS and CDR2 YYNGEE. The CDR3 sequence: CASSRQLLNTEAFF. Here the CDR3 DNA reads TGTGCCAGCAGCAGACAGCTTTTGAACACTGAAGCTTTCTTT.

For this clonotype: A junction boundary mismatches the germline segment, possibly from a read error. The rearrangement uses TRBV6-5 and TRBJ1-1; TRBD1 matches 8 bases. The CDR3 consists of 13 residues. Germline V gene data show CDR1 as MNHEY and CDR2 as SVGAGI. CDR3 loop: CASSDSGTGSAFF. The CDR3 DNA follows: TGTGCCAGCAGTGACTCTGGGACAGGCTCTGCTTTCTTT.

This clonotype was counted many times. V usage is TRBV6-1 and J usage is TRBJ1-5; 8 bases match TRBD1. V was clipped by 6 bases and J by 5 bases; unmatched bases: 9. The germline CDR1 and CDR2 sequences are MNHNS and SASEGT. The CDR3 is 15 residues long. CDR3 nucleotides: TGTGCCAGCAGAAACCTTGGACAGGGTCATCAGCCCCAGCATTTT. It yields the protein CASRNLGQGHQPQHF.

V is TRBV9 and J is TRBJ2-3; D is perhaps TRBD2 (6 bases). Germline V gene data show CDR1 as SGDLS and CDR2 as YYNGEE. This CDR3 comprises 13 residues. Trimming stripped 8 bases from V and 6 bases from J, with 16 bases between. In nucleotides, the CDR3 is TGTGCCAGTGCTTCCGGGGGAGCGGATACGCAGTATTTT. Encoded protein: CASASGGADTQYF.

This clonotype was detected ten times or more. This chain connects TRBV11-1 to TRBJ2-7; D unclear. The CDR3 contains 13 residues. In germline, CDR1 is SGHAT, CDR2 FQDESV (reference sequence). The V gene lost 1 base and the J gene lost 6 bases, with 10 bases spanning the gap. The DNA for the CDR3 is TGTGCCAGCAGCTTAGTAGCTAGTGGCGAGCAGTACTTC. Protein sequence: CASSLVASGEQYF.

Concerning this clonotype itself: A much larger clonotype is one base distant, so this may be a read error. The chain recombines TRBV28 with TRBJ2-7, with 9 bases fitting TRBD1. This CDR3 is 15 amino acids long. From germline, CDR1 is MDHEN and CDR2 SYDVKM. Written as DNA, the CDR3 is TGTGCCAGCAGCCTTCTTCGGACAGGGGTGGGCGAGCCGTACTTC. Encoded protein: CASSLLRTGVGEPYF.

This chain connects TRBV29-1 to TRBJ2-3, with TRBD2 identical over 9 bases. Trimming cost V 8 bases and J 0 bases; bases outside gene matches: 15. This CDR3 spans 17 amino acids. Germline V gene data show CDR1 as SQVTM and CDR2 as ANQGSEA. The CDR3 here is CSIRAGLAPTSTDTQYF. CDR3 sequence (DNA): TGCAGCATAAGGGCAGGACTAGCGCCGACTAGCACAGATACGCAGTATTTT.

The rearrangement links TRBV6-4 to TRBJ2-7, with 9 bases fitting TRBD2. J gave up 3 bases and V 5 bases, and 11 bases lay outside the gene matches. The CDR3 totals 16 residues. Germline V CDR1 and CDR2: MRHNA, SNTAGT. The DNA for the CDR3 is TGTGCCAGCAGTTGGGACCTCGCGGGGGGGTTCTACGAGCAGTACTTC. Translated: CASSWDLAGGFYEQYF.

At least ten counts were recorded for this clonotype. The chain carries TRBV2 and TRBJ2-5, with 10 bases identical to TRBD2. Germline CDR1 and CDR2: SNHLY and FYNNEI. Unmatched junction bases numbered 1, after V lost 2 bases and J lost 4 bases. This CDR3 comprises 14 residues. CDR3 nucleotide sequence: TGTGCCAGCAGTGAACTAGCGGGAGTAGAGACCCAGTACTTC. This encodes CASSELAGVETQYF.

This clonotype was counted many times. The chain links TRBV7-2 to TRBJ2-5; D call uncertain. Trimming stripped 5 bases from V and 5 bases from J, with 18 bases between. CDR1 SGHTA and CDR2 FQGNSA come from the germline V gene. The CDR3 runs to 15 residues. The CDR3, as DNA: TGTGCCAGCAGCCAAGGAAGGATCCTCGGGGAGACCCAGTACTTC. Its protein is CASSQGRILGETQYF.

The chain carries TRBV7-3 and TRBJ2-1; no definite D call. Germline loops: CDR1 SGHTA, CDR2 FQGTGA. Trimming took off 2 bases at V and 5 bases at J, with 13 bases between the two ends. The CDR3 covers 15 residues. CDR3: CASSLSGFLNNEQFF. The CDR3 DNA is TGTGCCAGCAGCTTATCTGGGTTTCTCAACAATGAGCAGTTCTTC. Using reference TRBV7-3 and TRBJ2-1 for the parts outside the CDR3, the full variable domain is GAGVSQTPSNKVTEKGKYVELRCDPISGHTALYWYRQSLGQGPEFLIYFQGTGAADDSGLPNDRFFAVRPEGSVSTLKIQRTERGDSAVYLCASSLSGFLNNEQFFGPGTRLTVL.

This clonotype was found many times. The CDR3 region is CASSYFPQADTIYF. CDR3 sequence (DNA): TGTGCCAGCAGTTACTTCCCCCAAGCGGACACCATATATTTT. The genes are TRBV6-5 and TRBJ1-3; D is undetermined. The CDR3 is 14 residues long. V was trimmed by 1 base and J by 8 bases, leaving 12 bases between them. Germline CDR1 and CDR2: MNHEY and SVGAGI.

This clonotype was observed a few times. The J gene is TRBJ1-2, the V gene TRBV11-2, with D perhaps TRBD1 (5 bases). Germline V lookup: CDR1 SGHAT, CDR2 FQNNGV. The V and J ends lost 5 bases and 0 bases respectively, with 10 bases between them. The CDR3 is 14 amino acids. CDR3 amino acids: CASSVGLTNYGYTF. The CDR3 coding sequence is TGTGCCAGCAGCGTGGGACTGACTAACTATGGCTACACCTTC.

On this clonotype: The junction departs from the called germline gene at one end, perhaps through a read error. This rearrangement joins TRBV27 to TRBJ1-6; no firm D call. This CDR3 spans 16 amino acids. Looked up from germline, CDR1 is MNHEY and CDR2 is SMNVEV (reference sequence). This CDR3 is CASSGLAKSRTSPFHF. Written as DNA, the CDR3 is TGTGCCAGCAGTGGGCTAGCTAAGTCTAGGACTTCACCCTTCCACTTT.

Points on this clonotype: Its ends do not fully match the called genes, so a read error is possible. The V and J genes are TRBV28 and TRBJ2-7, with D perhaps TRBD1 or TRBD2 (5 bases each). There are 12 residues in the CDR3. Germline V CDR1 and CDR2: MDHEN, SYDVKM. Written as DNA, the CDR3 is TGTGCCAGCAGTTGGGGGACGCCGATTTTGATCTTC. It specifies CASSWGTPILIF.

The table lists this clonotype with many counts. One end of the junction fails to match germline, which may point to a read error. The V gene is TRBV9, the J gene TRBJ1-5, with D unresolved. This CDR3 has 14 amino acids. Looked up from germline, CDR1 is SGDLS and CDR2 is YYNGEE. The CDR3 region has the DNA TGTGCCAGCAGTGTAGACGGAAGCAATCAGCCCCAGCATTTT. It is translated as CASSVDGSNQPQHF.